This TCR beta chain was recorded in a study of shared clonotypes between healthy human individuals (TCRdb year 2020). Study-level background: A couple of women and a few men aged 18 to 49 years were included in the cohort. For each donor, CD4 naive and CD4 memory were each given three plates, CD8 naive was given two plates, and CD8 memory was given one plate. To estimate repertoire size and how much clonotype sharing occurs between individuals, the study deeply sequenced the blood TCR repertoires of five healthy adults. To increase sequencing depth and limit assay-specific biases, TCR repertoire library preparation and sequencing were carried out by different laboratories using diverse techniques. Each donor's leukapheresis produced roughly between about 0.8 and 8.9 billion PBMCs.

The CDR3 sequence holds 15 residues, the cysteine and phenylalanine included. CDR3 DNA only is kept here, 45 bases in frame from base 1. V drops 4 bases and J drops 3 bases, leaving 17 bases in between. CDR1 and CDR2 (SGHRS, YFSETQ) derive from the germline V gene. On the study overall, not on this receptor specifically: Sampling was restricted to blood, and TCR repertoires in tissue are likely to differ from TCR repertoires in blood. Sharing across a few donors was observed for 4.5% to 6.5% of naive CD4, over 3% of naive CD8, 2% to 2.5% of memory CD4, and around 0.44% of memory CD8 clonotypes. Larger estimated clonotype richness was generally found for naive subsets than for memory subsets. Pairwise subsampling led to the expectation that sequencing depth would affect the degree of clonotype sharing among donors. The genetic and exposure-history diversity represented was limited by the small number of donors. Rarefaction of sorted-subset datasets indicated incomplete sequencing despite the large sequencing depth. Clonotypes shared by all four sorted-subset donors showed higher generation probabilities than non-shared clonotypes.

Using the deep immunoSEQ assay, multiplex PCR amplified TCR CDR3 regions from genomic DNA. Genomic DNA extracted from each cell subset was distributed evenly over all wells of several immunoSEQ 96-well plates, and each plate served as one replicate. For sorted subsets, approximately 190 ng of genomic DNA, equivalent to some 30,000 T cell genomes, went into each replicate PCR. The purified libraries were quantified using a Qubit 3.0 fluorometer, sized with a Bioanalyzer 2100, and then quantified again using the KAPA Library Quantification kit. Every immunoSEQ 96-well plate was sequenced on a separate single-read 150-cycle Illumina NextSeq 550 flow cell. Concerning the study's data processing: Because the immunoSEQ output held only junctional sequences and lacked quality scores, the filtering could not match the filtering applied to full-length reads. Sequences were annotated with PyIR, a Python wrapper for IgBLAST v1.9, using IMGT germline references to assign V/J genes and CDR3. Reads were removed for weak V/J assignments (E-value above 1e-6), missing CDR3, stop codons, out-of-frame junctions, or ambiguous translated residues. V3J clonotypes were defined by identical inferred V gene, J gene, and CDR3 amino acid sequence. To compute the percentage overlap between repertoires, the number of shared unique clonotypes was divided by the size of the smaller repertoire. RTK rarefaction, the Chao1 estimator, and Recon v2.1 estimates of unobserved clonotypes were used to assess repertoire richness. For all TCRbeta clonotypes obtained by the gDNA method from a few donors, generation probabilities were computed with OLGA. TCRdb stores this immuneACCESS table with in-frame sequences only. Part of the clones is absent; in the studies checked, under half of the shortfall reflects unresolved V genes, and no reason is known for the rest. V and J calls plus clone size are reproduced from that table; the DNA served to infer D and trimming. This sample gives about 2 million clones in total; roughly 95% of them show up just once. Around 1.1% of the sample is taken by the ten largest.

CD8 naive samples consisted of CD45RO-negative cells that were positively selected for CCR7, yielding a CD45RA+CCR7+ population without TemRA cells. The donors were healthy, HIV-negative adults who had no recently reported acute infections or vaccinations. All donors were Caucasian adults living in Nashville, Tennessee, USA. Blood was obtained by leukapheresis, after which PBMCs were separated by Ficoll-Histopaque density gradient centrifugation and cryopreserved in liquid nitrogen vapor phase. Purity and quantity of every magnetically sorted T cell population were checked by analytical flow cytometry. Genomic DNA was isolated from every sorted fraction and measured by UV absorbance on a Nanodrop 2000c. Details on this clone: No antigen is known for it. Per-nucleotide qualities are absent, and no much larger clonotype sits a single base away.

Sequencing was carried out using naive CD8+ T cells sorted from blood. This specimen's cell subset or site label, interpreted: CD45RA+CCR7+. This receptor was obtained from a man aged 18 to 30 in good health. This sequence uses TRBV5-1 and TRBJ2-7, and TRBD1 may be the D gene, going by 6 matching bases. The DNA is TGCGCCAGCAGCCCCTCCCGGGACACGCTCTACGAGCAGTACTTC. Translated, this gives CASSPSRDTLYEQYF. The full variable domain, completed from the reference TRBV5-1 and TRBJ2-7 proteins outside the CDR3, reads KAGVTQTPRYLIKTRGQQVTLSCSPISGHRSVSWYQQTPGQGLQFLFEYFSETQRNKGNFPGRFSGRQFSNSRSEMNVSTLELGDSALYLCASSPSRDTLYEQYFGPGTRLTVT.